A selection of T cell receptor beta chains follows, all from one sample in a study of T-cell memory formation after mild COVID-19. One entry per CDR3 protein results from TCRdb running MiXCR on the 5' RACE reads. The data hold approximately 150,000 distinct CDR3 sequences, with about 14% observed a single time. The specimen was PBMCs or a T cell subset sorted from them (not recorded which). Receptors originate from an adult woman who had mild COVID-19 (a few samples of this study predate the infection). Cell type and time point are not known. Both conserved end residues are part of each CDR3. Fields, in order: V gene, J gene, D gene, clone size, CDR3 DNA, CDR3 protein. The D gene is left open where the match is weak. Clone sizes are given selectively: once, few, many, or a class where the clone is expanded.

TRBV20-1	TRBJ2-5	NA	NA	TGCAGTGCTTCAGGGGTAGAGACCCAGTACTTC	CSASGVETQYF
TRBV20-1	TRBJ1-1	NA	few	TGCAGTGCTAGAGTAGGGACGGGGAACACTGAAGCTTTCTTT	CSARVGTGNTEAFF
TRBV20-1	TRBJ2-7	NA	NA	TGCAGTGCTCCGAACGGTTTGATCGGGAGTTTTTACGAGCAGTACTTC	CSAPNGLIGSFYEQYF
TRBV29-1	TRBJ2-7	TRBD2	NA	TGCAGCGTTGGGGAGGGGCTTTCCTACGAGCAGTACTTC	CSVGEGLSYEQYF
TRBV7-9	TRBJ2-5	TRBD2	few	TGTGCCAGCAGCTCGGGACCGGGGGGAGAGACCCAGTACTTC	CASSSGPGGETQYF
TRBV30	TRBJ1-2	NA	NA	TGTGCCTGGATGCATGGGGGTTTGGGAGGCTACACCTTC	CAWMHGGLGGYTF
TRBV28	TRBJ2-7	TRBD2	NA	TGTGCCAGTGGGCTAGCGGGAGGGATCTACGAGCAGTACTTC	CASGLAGGIYEQYF
TRBV7-6	TRBJ2-1	TRBD2	few	TGTGCCAGCAGCCCGAGGACTAGCGGGAGGAGAGATGAGCAGTTCTTC	CASSPRTSGRRDEQFF
TRBV5-1	TRBJ2-7	TRBD1	NA	TGCGCCAGCAGCGCGTTACAGGGGCCAGGCTACGAGCAGTACTTC	CASSALQGPGYEQYF
TRBV5-5	TRBJ1-1	NA	NA	TGTGCCAGCAGCTCACCTGGGGAGTGGAGCACTGAAGCTTTCTTT	CASSSPGEWSTEAFF
TRBV24-1	TRBJ1-5	NA	NA	TGTGCCACCGGCGACGGGGGGAATCAGCCCCAGCATTTT	CATGDGGNQPQHF
TRBV9	TRBJ2-1	NA	NA	TGTGCCAGCAGCGTAGGCTCCGAGGTCCGCAATGAGCAGTTCTTC	CASSVGSEVRNEQFF
TRBV18	TRBJ2-1	TRBD2	NA	TGTGCCAGCTCACCACCGCAGCTAGCGGGGGGGCCGGTCAATGAGCAGTTCTTC	CASSPPQLAGGPVNEQFF
TRBV24-1	TRBJ2-3	NA	NA	TGTGCCACCAGTGATCCGAAGAATAGCAGGGTGGGGGCAGATACGCAGTATTTT	CATSDPKNSRVGADTQYF
TRBV5-1	TRBJ2-1	TRBD1	NA	TGCGCCAGCAGCTTGGGGCCGGGACAGGGGTACAATGAGCAGTTCTTC	CASSLGPGQGYNEQFF
TRBV12-3/TRBV12-4	TRBJ1-5	NA	NA	TGTGCCAGCAGTTTCGGATCCTTCGATCAGCCCCAGCATTTT	CASSFGSFDQPQHF
TRBV7-8	TRBJ1-1	NA	NA	TGTGCCAGCAGCCACATTGGCGGTGAAGCTTTCTTT	CASSHIGGEAFF
TRBV18	TRBJ2-7	TRBD1	NA	TGTGCCAGCTCCCTCGGGACAGACTACGAGCAGTACTTC	CASSLGTDYEQYF
TRBV20-1	TRBJ2-3	NA	many	TGCAGTGCTAGAGATGCGGCTAGCGGCACAGATACGCAGTATTTT	CSARDAASGTDTQYF
TRBV4-1	TRBJ2-5	NA	many	TGCGCCAGCAGCCAGGAAGGGGGACCCAGTGAGACCCAGTACTTC	CASSQEGGPSETQYF
TRBV2	TRBJ2-1	NA	NA	TGTGCCAGCAGTGCCCTTTCGGTTCGGCAGGATGAGCAGTTCTTC	CASSALSVRQDEQFF
TRBV4-1	TRBJ1-2	NA	few	TGCGCCAGCAGCCAAGAACAGAACTATGGCTACACCTTC	CASSQEQNYGYTF
TRBV2	TRBJ2-5	NA	few	TGTGCCAGCAGCCCCGGGGGAAGGGAGACCCAGTACTTC	CASSPGGRETQYF
TRBV7-3	TRBJ2-3	NA	NA	TGTGCCAGCAGCCCCCAATCCGGGGGCACAGATACGCAGTATTTT	CASSPQSGGTDTQYF
TRBV3-1	TRBJ2-7	NA	NA	TGTGCCAGCAGCCAAGATGGAGGGGCCCCCTACGAGCAGTACTTC	CASSQDGGAPYEQYF
TRBV12-3/TRBV12-4	TRBJ2-1	NA	few	TGTGCCAGCAGTACCGGGGTCTCCTACAATGAGCAGTTCTTC	CASSTGVSYNEQFF
TRBV12-3/TRBV12-4	TRBJ1-2	TRBD1	few	TGTGCCAGCAGTTCCCGGACAGGGAATACCTTC	CASSSRTGNTF
TRBV5-6	TRBJ2-7	NA	NA	TGTGCCAGCAGCTTGACCGGCGAGCAGTACTTC	CASSLTGEQYF
TRBV13	TRBJ2-7	TRBD1	NA	TGTGCCAGCACTCGGACAGGGGAGTACGAGCAGTACTTC	CASTRTGEYEQYF